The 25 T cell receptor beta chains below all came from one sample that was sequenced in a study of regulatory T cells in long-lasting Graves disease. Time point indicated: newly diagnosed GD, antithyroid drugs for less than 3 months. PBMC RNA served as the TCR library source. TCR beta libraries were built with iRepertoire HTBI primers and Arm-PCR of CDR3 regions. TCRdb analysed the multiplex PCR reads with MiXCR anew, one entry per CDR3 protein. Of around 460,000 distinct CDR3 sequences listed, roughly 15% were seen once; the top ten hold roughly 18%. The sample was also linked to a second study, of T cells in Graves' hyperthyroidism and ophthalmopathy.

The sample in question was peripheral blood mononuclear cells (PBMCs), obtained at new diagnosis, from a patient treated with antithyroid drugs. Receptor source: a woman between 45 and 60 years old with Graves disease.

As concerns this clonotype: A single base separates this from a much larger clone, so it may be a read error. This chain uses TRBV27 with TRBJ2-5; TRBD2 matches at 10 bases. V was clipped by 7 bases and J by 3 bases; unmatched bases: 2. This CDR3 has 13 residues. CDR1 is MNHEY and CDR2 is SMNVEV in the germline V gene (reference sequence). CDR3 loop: CASNLAGEETQYF. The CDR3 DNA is TGTGCCAGCAATCTAGCGGGAGAAGAGACCCAGTACTTC.

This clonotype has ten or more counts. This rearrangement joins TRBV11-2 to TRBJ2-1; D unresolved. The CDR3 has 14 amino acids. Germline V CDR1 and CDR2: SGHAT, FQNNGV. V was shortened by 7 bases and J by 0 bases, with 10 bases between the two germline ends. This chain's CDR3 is CASTPSGSYNEQFF. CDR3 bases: TGTGCCAGCACCCCGTCCGGCTCCTACAATGAGCAGTTCTTC.

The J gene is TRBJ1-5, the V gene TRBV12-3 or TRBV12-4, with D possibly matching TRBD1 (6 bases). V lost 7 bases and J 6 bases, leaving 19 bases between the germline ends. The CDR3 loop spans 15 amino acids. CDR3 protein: CASTLGGGASQPQHF. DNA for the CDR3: TGTGCCAGCACCCTAGGGGGGGGGGCAAGTCAGCCCCAGCATTTT.

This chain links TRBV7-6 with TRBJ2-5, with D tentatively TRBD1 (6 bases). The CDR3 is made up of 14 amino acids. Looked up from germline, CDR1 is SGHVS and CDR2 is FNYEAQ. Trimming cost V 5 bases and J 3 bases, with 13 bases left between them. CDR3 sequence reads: CASSPWGREETQYF. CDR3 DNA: TGTGCCAGCAGCCCATGGGGGCGGGAAGAGACCCAGTACTTC.

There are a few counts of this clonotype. CDR3 amino acids: CASSQGPWGNQPQHF. For the CDR3, the DNA is TGCGCCAGCAGCCAGGGGCCTTGGGGCAATCAGCCCCAGCATTTT. V and J are TRBV4-1 and TRBJ1-5; weak D call: TRBD1 (5 bases). The CDR3 contains 15 residues. V was pared by 3 bases and J by 2 bases, with 11 bases between. The germline gives CDR1 MGHRA, CDR2 YSYEKL.

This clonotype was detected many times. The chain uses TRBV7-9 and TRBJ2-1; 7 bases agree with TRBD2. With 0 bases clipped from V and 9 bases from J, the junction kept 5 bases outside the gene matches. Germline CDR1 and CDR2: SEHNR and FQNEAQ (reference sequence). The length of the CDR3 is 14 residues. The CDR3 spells CASSLAGGSIEQFF. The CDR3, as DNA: TGTGCCAGCAGCTTAGCAGGCGGGAGTATTGAGCAGTTCTTC.

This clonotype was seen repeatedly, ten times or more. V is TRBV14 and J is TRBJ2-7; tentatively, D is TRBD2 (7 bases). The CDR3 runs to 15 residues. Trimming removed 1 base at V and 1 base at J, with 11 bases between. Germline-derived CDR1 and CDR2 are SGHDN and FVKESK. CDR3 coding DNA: TGTGCCAGCAGCCAAGTACAGGGAGGGTCCTACGAGCAGTACTTC. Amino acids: CASSQVQGGSYEQYF.

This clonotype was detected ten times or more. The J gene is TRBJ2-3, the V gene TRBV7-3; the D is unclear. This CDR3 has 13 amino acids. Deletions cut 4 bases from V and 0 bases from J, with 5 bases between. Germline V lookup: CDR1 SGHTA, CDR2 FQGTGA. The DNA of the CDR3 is TGTGCCAGCAGCTCGGCTAGCACAGATACGCAGTATTTT. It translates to CASSSASTDTQYF. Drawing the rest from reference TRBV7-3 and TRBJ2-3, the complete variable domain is GAGVSQTPSNKVTEKGKYVELRCDPISGHTALYWYRQSLGQGPEFLIYFQGTGAADDSGLPNDRFFAVRPEGSVSTLKIQRTERGDSAVYLCASSSASTDTQYFGPGTRLTVL.

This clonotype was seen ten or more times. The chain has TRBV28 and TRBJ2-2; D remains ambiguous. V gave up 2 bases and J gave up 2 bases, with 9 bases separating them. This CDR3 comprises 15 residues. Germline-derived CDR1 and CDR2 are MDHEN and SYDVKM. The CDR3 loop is CASSLRTINTGELFF. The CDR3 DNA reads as TGTGCCAGCAGTTTACGGACGATCAACACCGGGGAGCTGTTTTTT.

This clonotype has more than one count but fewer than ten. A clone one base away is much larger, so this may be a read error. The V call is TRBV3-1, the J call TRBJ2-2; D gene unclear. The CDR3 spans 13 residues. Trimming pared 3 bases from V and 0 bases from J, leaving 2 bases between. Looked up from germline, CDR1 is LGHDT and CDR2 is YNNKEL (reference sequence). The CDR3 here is CASSHTNTGELFF. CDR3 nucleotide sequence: TGTGCCAGCAGCCACACGAACACCGGGGAGCTGTTTTTT. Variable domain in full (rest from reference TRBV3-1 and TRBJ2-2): DTAVSQTPKYLVTQMGNDKSIKCEQNLGHDTMYWYKQDSKKFLKIMFSYNNKELIINETVPNRFSPKSPDKAHLNLHINSLELGDSAVYFCASSHTNTGELFFGEGSRLTVL.

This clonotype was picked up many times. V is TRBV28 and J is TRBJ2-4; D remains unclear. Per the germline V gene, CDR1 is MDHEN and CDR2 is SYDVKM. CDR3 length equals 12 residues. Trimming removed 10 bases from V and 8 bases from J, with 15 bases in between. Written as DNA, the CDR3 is TGTGCCACCAGCTCGGACGGGTACATTCAGTACTTC. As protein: CATSSDGYIQYF.

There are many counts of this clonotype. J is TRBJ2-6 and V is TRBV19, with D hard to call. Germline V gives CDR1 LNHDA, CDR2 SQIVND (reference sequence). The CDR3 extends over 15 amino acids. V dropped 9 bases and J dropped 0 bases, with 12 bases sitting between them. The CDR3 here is CASSEGSSGANVLTF. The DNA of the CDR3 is TGTGCCAGCAGCGAAGGCAGCTCTGGGGCCAACGTCCTGACTTTC.

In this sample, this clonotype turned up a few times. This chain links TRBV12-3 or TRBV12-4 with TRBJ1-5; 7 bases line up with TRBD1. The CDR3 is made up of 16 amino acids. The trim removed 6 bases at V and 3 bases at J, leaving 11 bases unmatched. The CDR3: CASSQNTGQSNQPQHF. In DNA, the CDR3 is TGTGCCAGCAGCCAAAATACGGGACAGTCCAATCAGCCCCAGCATTTT.

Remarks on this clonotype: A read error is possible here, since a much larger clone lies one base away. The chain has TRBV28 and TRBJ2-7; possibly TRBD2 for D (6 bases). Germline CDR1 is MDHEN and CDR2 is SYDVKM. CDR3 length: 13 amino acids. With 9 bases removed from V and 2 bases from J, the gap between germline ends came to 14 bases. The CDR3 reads CASRDSPPYEQYF. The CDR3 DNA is TGTGCCAGTAGGGACTCACCCCCCTACGAGCAGTACTTC. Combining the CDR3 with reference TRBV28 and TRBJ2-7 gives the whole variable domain DVKVTQSSRYLVKRTGEKVFLECVQDMDHENMFWYRQDPGLGLRLIYFSYDVKMKEKGDIPEGYSVSREKKERFSLILESASTNQTSMYLCASRDSPPYEQYFGPGTRLTVT.

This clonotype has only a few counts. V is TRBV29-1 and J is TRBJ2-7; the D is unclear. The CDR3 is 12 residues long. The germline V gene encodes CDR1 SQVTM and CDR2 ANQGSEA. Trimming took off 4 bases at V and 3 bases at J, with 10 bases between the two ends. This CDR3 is CSVVSASYEQYF. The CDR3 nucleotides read TGCAGCGTTGTTTCGGCTAGCTACGAGCAGTACTTC.

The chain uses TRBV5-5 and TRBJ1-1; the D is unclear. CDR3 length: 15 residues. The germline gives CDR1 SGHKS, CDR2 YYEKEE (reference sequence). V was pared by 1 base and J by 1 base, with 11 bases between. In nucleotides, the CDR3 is TGTGCCAGCAGCTTGTATGGGATGAGGAACACTGAAGCTTTCTTT. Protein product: CASSLYGMRNTEAFF.

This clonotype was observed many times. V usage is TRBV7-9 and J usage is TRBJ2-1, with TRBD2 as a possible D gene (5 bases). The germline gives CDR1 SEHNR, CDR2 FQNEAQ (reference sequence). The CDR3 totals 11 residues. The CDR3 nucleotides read TGTGCAAGCGGTAGGGAAAGTGAGCAGTTCTTC. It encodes CASGRESEQFF.

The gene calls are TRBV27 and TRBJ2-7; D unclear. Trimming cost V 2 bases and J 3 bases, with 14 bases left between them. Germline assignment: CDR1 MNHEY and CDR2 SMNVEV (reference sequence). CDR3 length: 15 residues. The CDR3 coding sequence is TGTGCCAGCAGTTTAAATCCGGCGGATATCTACGAGCAGTACTTC. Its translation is CASSLNPADIYEQYF.

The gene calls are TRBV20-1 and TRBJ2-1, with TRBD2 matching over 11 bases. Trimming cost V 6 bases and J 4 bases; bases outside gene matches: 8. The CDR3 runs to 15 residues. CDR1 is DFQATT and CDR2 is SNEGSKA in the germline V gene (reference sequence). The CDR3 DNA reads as TGCAGTGCGGCACTAGCGGGGGTAGCATACAATGAGCAGTTCTTC. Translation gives CSAALAGVAYNEQFF.

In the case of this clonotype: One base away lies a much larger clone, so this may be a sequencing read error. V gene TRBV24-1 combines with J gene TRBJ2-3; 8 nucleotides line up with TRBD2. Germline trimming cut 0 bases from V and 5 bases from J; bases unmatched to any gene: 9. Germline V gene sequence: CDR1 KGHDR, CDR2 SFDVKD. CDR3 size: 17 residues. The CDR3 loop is CATSDLDHSGSQDTQYF. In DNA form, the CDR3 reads TGTGCCACCAGTGATTTGGACCACAGCGGGAGTCAAGATACGCAGTATTTT.

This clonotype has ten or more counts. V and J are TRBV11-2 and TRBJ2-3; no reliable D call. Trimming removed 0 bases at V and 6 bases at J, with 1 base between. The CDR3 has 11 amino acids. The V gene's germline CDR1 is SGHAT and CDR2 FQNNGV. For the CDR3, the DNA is TGTGCCAGCAGCTTAGACGATACGCAGTATTTT. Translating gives CASSLDDTQYF. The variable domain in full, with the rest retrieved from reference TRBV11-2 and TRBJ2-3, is EAGVAQSPRYKIIEKRQSVAFWCNPISGHATLYWYQQILGQGPKLLIQFQNNGVVDDSQLPKDRFSAERLKGVDSTLKIQPAKLEDSAVYLCASSLDDTQYFGPGTRLTVL.

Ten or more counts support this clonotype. The CDR3 region is CASSSRDFSTNEKLFF. In DNA form, the CDR3 reads TGTGCCAGCAGCTCCCGGGACTTTTCAACTAATGAAAAACTGTTTTTT. The chain employs TRBV13 and TRBJ1-4, with D possibly TRBD1 on 5 matching bases. This CDR3 spans 16 amino acids. The V end was cut by 4 bases, the J end by 0 bases, with 12 bases between. Looked up from germline, CDR1 is PRHDT and CDR2 is FYEKMQ (reference sequence).

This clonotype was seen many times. This CDR3 reads CAWSVRWDSKAYNEQFF. CDR3 nucleotides: TGTGCCTGGAGTGTCCGGTGGGACTCTAAGGCCTACAATGAGCAGTTCTTC. This sequence joins TRBV30 and TRBJ2-1; D perhaps matches TRBD2 (6 bases). Trimming stripped 0 bases from V and 2 bases from J, with 17 bases between. Per the germline V gene, CDR1 is GTSNPN and CDR2 is SVGIG (reference sequence). This CDR3 has 17 residues.

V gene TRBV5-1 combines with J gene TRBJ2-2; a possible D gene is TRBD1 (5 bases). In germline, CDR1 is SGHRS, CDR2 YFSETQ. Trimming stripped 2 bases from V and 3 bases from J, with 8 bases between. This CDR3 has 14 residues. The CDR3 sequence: CASSFQTDTGELFF. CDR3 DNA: TGCGCCAGCAGCTTCCAGACAGACACCGGGGAGCTGTTTTTT.

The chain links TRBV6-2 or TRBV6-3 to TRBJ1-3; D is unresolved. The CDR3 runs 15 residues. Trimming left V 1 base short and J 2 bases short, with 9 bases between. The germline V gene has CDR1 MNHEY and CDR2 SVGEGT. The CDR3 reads CASSYLDRPGNTIYF. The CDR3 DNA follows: TGTGCCAGCAGTTACTTAGACCGACCTGGAAACACCATATATTTT.